The clone carrying this TCR beta chain was detected only a few times. What it recognizes is unknown. The data are from a study of beta chain features in type 1 diabetes. Study background: Comparable age, gender and cell yields were observed in patients relative to healthy donors. Study results and limitations: Significant though moderate, a shortening of TCRB CDR3s appeared in all four CD4+ subsets of Type 1 diabetes patients. Lower insertion and higher deletion counts appeared at VDJ junctions in type 1 diabetes patients.

Via the markers CD45RO/CCR7/CD25/CD127/CD95/CD27, stem cell-like memory, regulatory, central memory and naive CD4+ cells were sorted. Purity above 98% was achieved in all sorted populations. The authors reverse transcribed all of the isolated RNA, so sequencing captured expressed TCRB transcripts. Libraries were prepared by immunoSEQ multiplex PCR; TCRdb keeps only in-frame clonotypes and omits some of them. Among around 180,000 clones listed, approximately 7.9% were seen once. This CDR3 comprises 16 residues. In germline, CDR1 is MNHEY, CDR2 SVGAGI. The ends were cut back, 3 bases at V and 5 bases at J, with 19 bases in the middle.

The sequence was obtained from a man between 18 and 29 years old with type 1 diabetes. The chain employs TRBV6-5 and TRBJ1-1, with D possibly being TRBD1 (5 bases). The sample taken for sequencing was central memory CD4+ T cells from blood. CDR3 in DNA: TGTGCCAGCAGTTATCGCCAGGGTAGGGGCAAAACTGAAGCTTTCTTT. Its translation is CASSYRQGRGKTEAFF.